One and the same sample provided the 31 T cell receptor beta chains below, sequenced in a study of cytomegalovirus exposure and HLA in healthy donors. This PCR relied on a set of 60 Vbeta primers and 13 Jbeta primers. Here immunoSEQ multiplex PCR was the method, and the copy in TCRdb shows in-frame clones only, minus some. The sample records roughly 200,000 clones, around four fifths being singletons. The specimen was PBMCs. The receptors stem from a woman aged 60-75 years in good health and CMV-seropositive.

The chain recombines TRBV4-1 with TRBJ2-7; D uncertain. This CDR3 contains 11 residues. Germline V gives CDR1 MGHRA, CDR2 YSYEKL. V was pared by 3 bases and J by 4 bases, with 4 bases between. The CDR3 DNA sequence: TGCGCCAGCAGCCATTCATACGAGCAGTACTTC. Translating it yields CASSHSYEQYF.

The chain employs TRBV6-5 and TRBJ2-7; 7 bases align to TRBD2. The germline gives CDR1 MNHEY, CDR2 SVGAGI. There are 13 residues in the CDR3. Trimming at V came to 2 bases and at J to 3 bases, leaving 1 base not matched to a gene. The CDR3 loop is CASSYQRGYEQYF. CDR3 nucleotides: TGTGCCAGCAGTTACCAGCGGGGCTACGAGCAGTACTTC.

In DNA, the CDR3 is TGCAGCGTAGGGACAGGAGGCTACGAGCAGTACTTC. Translation gives CSVGTGGYEQYF. This chain connects TRBV29-1 to TRBJ2-7; 8 bases line up with TRBD1. The CDR3 loop spans 12 amino acids. The V gene's germline CDR1 is SQVTM and CDR2 ANQGSEA. The V segment lost 6 bases and the J segment 3 bases; nucleotides outside the gene matches: 4.

The V call is TRBV2, the J call TRBJ2-5, with D maybe TRBD1 (5 bases). Germline V lookup: CDR1 SNHLY, CDR2 FYNNEI. Trimming took off 6 bases at V and 9 bases at J, with 14 bases between the two ends. The CDR3 contains 12 residues. The CDR3 spells CASRSGPAAQYF. CDR3 nucleotides: TGTGCCAGCAGGTCAGGGCCGGCGGCCCAGTACTTC. The full variable domain, completed using reference TRBV2 and TRBJ2-5, is EPEVTQTPSHQVTQMGQEVILRCVPISNHLYFYWYRQILGQKVEFLVSFYNNEISEKSEIFDDQFSVERPDGSNFTLKIRSTKLEDSAMYFCASRSGPAAQYFGPGTRLLVL.

This clone turned up a few times. The rearrangement links TRBV30 to TRBJ2-7; TRBD2 aligns across 7 bases. Trimming took 4 bases from V and 4 from J; bases not matched to a gene: 10. Germline CDR1 and CDR2: GTSNPN and SVGIG (reference sequence). The CDR3 has 14 amino acids. In nucleotides, the CDR3 is TGTGCCTGGAACCACCTAGCGGACGGTTACGAGCAGTACTTC. Protein: CAWNHLADGYEQYF.

This chain joins TRBV7-2 and TRBJ2-2; 13 nucleotides match TRBD2. With V trimmed by 4 bases and J by 5 bases, 4 bases remained unmatched. There are 16 residues in the CDR3. Germline V CDR1 and CDR2: SGHTA, FQGNSA. CDR3 region: CASSYRTSGRTGELFF. The DNA of the CDR3 is TGTGCCAGCAGCTACCGGACTAGCGGGAGAACCGGGGAGCTGTTTTTT.

This chain joins TRBV6-6 and TRBJ1-2; D perhaps matches TRBD1 (5 bases). CDR3 length equals 14 residues. Trimming stripped 4 bases from V and 0 bases from J, with 9 bases between. Germline CDR1 reads MNHNY; CDR2 reads SVGAGI (reference sequence). This chain's CDR3 is CASSLGGPNYGYTF. In DNA, the CDR3 is TGTGCCAGCAGTTTGGGGGGACCTAACTATGGCTACACCTTC.

J is TRBJ2-6 and V is TRBV7-3; D perhaps matches TRBD1 (5 bases). The germline gives CDR1 SGHTA, CDR2 FQGTGA. V was trimmed by 5 bases and J by 4 bases, leaving 12 bases between them. This CDR3 is built from 15 residues. The chain's CDR3 is CASSPSGFGANVLTF. The CDR3 DNA sequence: TGTGCCAGCAGCCCCTCAGGGTTCGGGGCCAACGTCCTGACTTTC.

V and J are TRBV7-2 and TRBJ2-3; D unclear. Trimming stripped 2 bases from V and 4 bases from J, with 4 bases between. Germline V gives CDR1 SGHTA, CDR2 FQGNSA. The CDR3 is 12 residues long. The DNA of the CDR3 is TGTGCCAGCAGCTTATATGCAGATACGCAGTATTTT. Its translation is CASSLYADTQYF. The full variable domain, completed using reference TRBV7-2 and TRBJ2-3, is GAGVSQSPSNKVTEKGKDVELRCDPISGHTALYWYRQSLGQGLEFLIYFQGNSAPDKSGLPSDRFSAERTGGSVSTLTIQRTQQEDSAVYLCASSLYADTQYFGPGTRLTVL.

Comment on this clone: This specimen includes other DNA sequences encoding the same CDR3. The chain combines TRBV28 with TRBJ1-5, with TRBD1 identical over 9 bases. V dropped 2 bases and J dropped 6; count of bases not matched to a gene: 2. Germline-derived CDR1 and CDR2 are MDHEN and SYDVKM. This CDR3 comprises 14 residues. CDR3 protein: CASSLGQGRQPQHF. In DNA, the CDR3 is TGTGCCAGCAGTTTAGGACAGGGGCGTCAGCCCCAGCATTTT.

The V and J genes are TRBV19 and TRBJ2-5; 8 bases agree with TRBD2. Unmatched junction bases numbered 9, after V lost 1 base and J lost 2 bases. The V gene's germline CDR1 is LNHDA and CDR2 SQIVND (reference sequence). This CDR3 region has 17 residues. This chain's CDR3 is CASSIGTSGGRQETQYF. In DNA, the CDR3 is TGTGCCAGTAGTATAGGGACCAGCGGGGGACGACAAGAGACCCAGTACTTC.

This rearrangement joins TRBV6-6 to TRBJ1-3; D is undetermined. The CDR3 has 15 residues. V lost 1 base to trimming and J lost 3 bases, with 10 bases between them. The germline CDR1 and CDR2 sequences are MNHNY and SVGAGI (reference sequence). The CDR3 DNA is TGTGCCAGCAGTTACTTGGGCATGTATGGAAACACCATATATTTT. Amino acids: CASSYLGMYGNTIYF.

This rearrangement joins TRBV2 to TRBJ1-1, with 8 positions matching TRBD1. Germline V CDR1 and CDR2: SNHLY, FYNNEI. V lost 8 bases to trimming and J lost 5 bases; unmatched junction nucleotides: 13. The CDR3 has 15 amino acids. The CDR3 nucleotides are TGTGCCAGCGTCAATCCCGGGACAGGCGGTACTGAAGCTTTCTTT. Protein sequence: CASVNPGTGGTEAFF.

This rearrangement joins TRBV28 to TRBJ2-7, with a weak D call TRBD2 (5 bases). The germline V gene has CDR1 MDHEN and CDR2 SYDVKM. This CDR3 is 12 amino acids long. V gave up 6 bases and J gave up 2 bases, with 8 bases separating them. The CDR3 loop reads CASRKTTYEQYF. The DNA for the CDR3 is TGTGCCAGCAGGAAGACTACCTACGAGCAGTACTTC. Together with reference TRBV28 and TRBJ2-7, the CDR3 gives the full variable domain: DVKVTQSSRYLVKRTGEKVFLECVQDMDHENMFWYRQDPGLGLRLIYFSYDVKMKEKGDIPEGYSVSREKKERFSLILESASTNQTSMYLCASRKTTYEQYFGPGTRLTVT.

The V and J genes are TRBV30 and TRBJ2-1; maybe TRBD2 (6 bases). V shed 2 bases and J shed 6 bases, with 14 bases lying between them. This CDR3 comprises 14 residues. CDR1 is GTSNPN and CDR2 is SVGIG in the germline V gene (reference sequence). CDR3 residues: CAWSRLEGINEQFF. The CDR3 DNA sequence: TGTGCCTGGAGTCGCTTGGAGGGTATCAATGAGCAGTTCTTC.

This clone was counted only a few times. The chain couples TRBV4-1 to TRBJ1-5; D perhaps matches TRBD1 (5 bases). The CDR3 is 13 amino acids. V was pared by 4 bases and J by 7 bases, with 11 bases between. CDR1 is MGHRA, CDR2 YSYEKL, per germline. The CDR3 nucleotides are TGCGCCAGCAGCCCACAGGAGCGACAGCCCCAGCATTTT. This codes for CASSPQERQPQHF.

The count of this clone is one. This chain links TRBV15 with TRBJ2-2, with 8 bases that match TRBD2. From germline, CDR1 is LNHNV and CDR2 YYDKDF (reference sequence). V trimming: 3 bases; J trimming: 9 bases; junction bases outside the gene matches: 9. CDR3 length: 15 residues. In DNA form, the CDR3 reads TGTGCCACCAGCAGGGACCGGGGGGGCCATCGGGAGCTGTTTTTT. This codes for CATSRDRGGHRELFF. The whole variable domain, filled in from reference TRBV15 and TRBJ2-2, reads DAMVIQNPRYQVTQFGKPVTLSCSQTLNHNVMYWYQQKSSQAPKLLFHYYDKDFNNEADTPDNFQSRRPNTSFCFLDIRSPGLGDTAMYLCATSRDRGGHRELFFGEGSRLTVL.

This chain joins TRBV28 and TRBJ1-5; D unresolved. V lost 5 bases to trimming and J lost 3 bases, with 11 bases between them. The CDR3 is 14 amino acids. Germline-derived CDR1 and CDR2 are MDHEN and SYDVKM. In DNA, the CDR3 is TGTGCCAGCAGTATTCAGGCCGTCAATCAGCCCCAGCATTTT. As protein: CASSIQAVNQPQHF. Filled out from reference TRBV28 and TRBJ1-5, the complete variable domain reads DVKVTQSSRYLVKRTGEKVFLECVQDMDHENMFWYRQDPGLGLRLIYFSYDVKMKEKGDIPEGYSVSREKKERFSLILESASTNQTSMYLCASSIQAVNQPQHFGDGTRLSIL.

This clone was observed once. The chain couples TRBV30 to TRBJ2-1, with D tentatively TRBD2 (5 bases). The CDR3 is made up of 13 amino acids. Per germline, CDR1 GTSNPN and CDR2 SVGIG (reference sequence). Trimming took 4 bases from V and 0 from J, leaving 7 bases between them. CDR3 coding DNA: TGTGCCTGGATTGGGAGCTCCTACAATGAGCAGTTCTTC. It specifies CAWIGSSYNEQFF.

The chain recombines TRBV11-2 with TRBJ2-7; 12 bases match TRBD2. This CDR3 region has 18 residues. Germline trimming cut 3 bases from V and 3 bases from J; bases unmatched to any gene: 12. The germline V gene encodes CDR1 SGHAT and CDR2 FQNNGV. CDR3 DNA sequence: TGTGCCAGCAGCTTTTCTGGGCTAGCGGGAGGGAAGGGCTACGAGCAGTACTTC. This sequence encodes CASSFSGLAGGKGYEQYF.

V is TRBV6-5 and J is TRBJ2-5; D is uncertain. With 6 bases removed from V and 11 bases from J, the gap between germline ends came to 13 bases. The CDR3 length is 11 residues. In germline, CDR1 is MNHEY, CDR2 SVGAGI. The CDR3 DNA follows: TGTGCCAGCAGCCAAGCACTTGAGCAGTACTTC. Translation gives CASSQALEQYF.

The rearrangement uses TRBV5-1 and TRBJ1-1, with TRBD1 matching over 8 bases. The CDR3 consists of 14 residues. The junction had 2 bases not matched to a gene; V was cut back by 3 bases and J by 1 base. CDR1 is SGHRS and CDR2 is YFSETQ in the germline V gene. The CDR3 DNA is TGCGCCAGCAGCTCCCAGGGGGCGAACACTGAAGCTTTCTTT. It codes for CASSSQGANTEAFF.

This clone was seen only a few times. J is TRBJ2-2 and V is TRBV2; weak D call: TRBD1 (5 bases). The V end lost 3 bases, the J end lost 6 bases, and 5 bases lay between the germline ends. The CDR3 runs to 12 residues. Germline loops: CDR1 SNHLY, CDR2 FYNNEI. DNA for the CDR3: TGTGCCAGCAGTGAGGGGCCCGGGGAGCTGTTTTTT. It encodes CASSEGPGELFF.

The rearrangement uses TRBV4-3 and TRBJ2-5, with D possibly being TRBD2 (6 bases). The V gene lost 0 bases and the J gene lost 4 bases, with 12 bases spanning the gap. Per germline, CDR1 LGHNA and CDR2 YSLEER. There are 15 residues in the CDR3. CDR3 loop: CASSQDWGERETQYF. For the CDR3, the DNA is TGCGCCAGCAGCCAAGATTGGGGGGAACGAGAGACCCAGTACTTC.

J is TRBJ2-5 and V is TRBV7-9, with TRBD1 matching 9 bases. Germline values: CDR1 SEHNR, CDR2 FQNEAQ (reference sequence). The CDR3 totals 17 residues. J was trimmed by 1 base and V by 5 bases; bases with no gene match: 11. The CDR3 nucleotides are TGTGCCAGCAGCGAGGGGGCCATGACAGGGGGCCAAGAGACCCAGTACTTC. Protein product: CASSEGAMTGGQETQYF.

The sample holds one count of this clone. Sequence at one end of the junction differs from germline and may be a read error. V gene TRBV5-6 combines with J gene TRBJ1-3; no firm D call. The CDR3 is 14 residues long. Per the germline V gene, CDR1 is SGHDT and CDR2 is YYEEEE. CDR3 in DNA: TGTGCCAGCAGCTTAGTGACTGCTGGAAACGCCATATATTTT. Translation gives CASSLVTAGNAIYF.

The chain uses TRBV19 and TRBJ1-2; 8 bases map to TRBD1. The ends lost 9 bases at V and 5 bases at J; junction bases unmatched: 5. In germline, CDR1 is LNHDA, CDR2 SQIVND (reference sequence). The CDR3 is 12 residues long. CDR3 sequence reads: CASTGGWYGYTF. The CDR3 DNA is TGTGCCAGCACAGGGGGTTGGTATGGCTACACCTTC. Filled out from reference TRBV19 and TRBJ1-2, the complete variable domain reads DGGITQSPKYLFRKEGQNVTLSCEQNLNHDAMYWYRQDPGQGLRLIYYSQIVNDFQKGDIAEGYSVSREKKESFPLTVTSAQKNPTAFYLCASTGGWYGYTFGSGTRLTVV.

This clone was seen once. The J gene is TRBJ1-5, the V gene TRBV28; 7 bases agree with TRBD1. The germline CDR1 and CDR2 sequences are MDHEN and SYDVKM. The CDR3 runs 17 residues. The V segment lost 4 bases and the J segment 0 bases; nucleotides outside the gene matches: 9. Here the CDR3 reads CASSSPSGGRSNQPQHF. The CDR3 DNA reads as TGTGCCAGCAGTTCTCCTTCAGGGGGTCGTAGCAATCAGCCCCAGCATTTT.

About this clone: In the same sample, other DNA sequences code for this CDR3. This chain uses TRBV5-4 with TRBJ2-7; 7 bases are shared with TRBD1. The V segment lost 8 bases and the J segment 4 bases; nucleotides outside the gene matches: 12. Germline CDR1 is SGHNT and CDR2 is YYREEE (reference sequence). The CDR3 runs to 14 residues. The CDR3 nucleotides read TGTGCCAGTAGCCCCAGGGGGACAAATTACGAGCAGTACTTC. It encodes CASSPRGTNYEQYF.

The chain couples TRBV14 to TRBJ2-6; D unclear. V dropped 7 bases and J dropped 0 bases, with 7 bases sitting between them. Germline V CDR1 and CDR2: SGHDN, FVKESK. CDR3 length: 14 residues. CDR3 protein: CASKLASGANVLTF. CDR3 in DNA: TGTGCCAGCAAATTAGCCTCTGGGGCCAACGTCCTGACTTTC. The full variable domain, in which reference TRBV14 and TRBJ2-6 provide the parts outside the CDR3, is EAGVTQFPSHSVIEKGQTVTLRCDPISGHDNLYWYRRVMGKEIKFLLHFVKESKQDESGMPNNRFLAERTGGTYSTLKVQPAELEDSGVYFCASKLASGANVLTFGAGSRLTVL.

This clone turned up a few times. The chain carries TRBV7-9 and TRBJ2-5; 7 nucleotides match TRBD1. J gave up 5 bases and V 7 bases, and 7 bases lay outside the gene matches. Germline V CDR1 and CDR2: SEHNR, FQNEAQ (reference sequence). The CDR3 consists of 13 residues. The CDR3 DNA sequence: TGTGCCAGCATGAAGGGGGCAGGTGAGACCCAGTACTTC. This translates into CASMKGAGETQYF.